This passage covers 28 T cell receptor beta chains from one sample sequenced in a study of blood T cell repertoires in COVID-19. The table came from immunoSEQ multiplex PCR; TCRdb's copy has only in-frame clones and leaves some out. The sample has 70,000 or so clones; roughly 84% are singletons. What was sequenced was peripheral blood. The receptor set was obtained from a man aged 50 to 59 with acute or convalescent COVID-19.

This chain connects TRBV4-1 to TRBJ1-2, with D maybe TRBD1 (6 bases). V lost 0 bases and J lost 7, with 15 bases in between. CDR1 MGHRA and CDR2 YSYEKL come from the germline V gene. The CDR3 contains 15 residues. The CDR3 reads CASSQDTGQIVGYTF. The CDR3 DNA reads as TGCGCCAGCAGCCAAGACACGGGACAAATCGTTGGCTACACCTTC.

V usage is TRBV24-1 and J usage is TRBJ1-1, with 9 positions matching TRBD1. Losses at the gene ends were 3 bases for V and 11 bases for J; bases not matched to a gene: 9. Per germline, CDR1 KGHDR and CDR2 SFDVKD. The CDR3 consists of 14 residues. The CDR3 DNA is TGTGCCACCAGTGATCCCTGGACAGGGGTTGGGGCTTTCTTT. Its translation: CATSDPWTGVGAFF.

The rearrangement links TRBV3-1 (or the pseudogene TRBV3-2) to TRBJ2-1, with D possibly matching TRBD2 (5 bases). Germline V CDR1 and CDR2: LGHDT, YNNKEL (reference sequence). V was clipped by 4 bases and J by 7 bases, with 20 bases between them. The CDR3 is 16 amino acids. The CDR3 coding sequence is TGTGCCAGCAGCCCAGATGGGAGACTACAACTTAATGAGCAGTTCTTC. Its translation is CASSPDGRLQLNEQFF.

This clone turned up a few times. This chain links TRBV27 with TRBJ2-1; 7 nucleotides line up with TRBD2. J lost 0 bases, V lost 10 bases, and 9 bases had no gene match. The germline V gene encodes CDR1 MNHEY and CDR2 SMNVEV (reference sequence). This CDR3 has 15 amino acids. The CDR3 nucleotides are TGTGCCACCGCGGGAGCCCCTAGCTCCTACAATGAGCAGTTCTTC. This gives the protein CATAGAPSSYNEQFF.

This sequence joins TRBV29-1 and TRBJ1-3; D might be TRBD1 (6 bases). The V and J ends lost 5 bases and 4 bases respectively, with 12 bases between them. Germline-derived CDR1 and CDR2 are SQVTM and ANQGSEA. CDR3 length: 13 residues. CDR3 bases: TGCAGCGTTAAAACAGGGCCCGGAAACACCATATATTTT. It is translated as CSVKTGPGNTIYF.

V gene TRBV6-6 combines with J gene TRBJ1-1; D ambiguous. This CDR3 is 14 amino acids long. V gave up 2 bases and J gave up 3 bases, with 10 bases separating them. In germline, CDR1 is MNHNY, CDR2 SVGAGI (reference sequence). The CDR3 loop is CASSYGRQDTEAFF. CDR3 coding DNA: TGTGCCAGCAGTTACGGTCGGCAGGACACTGAAGCTTTCTTT.

V and J are TRBV7-9 and TRBJ1-6; the match to TRBD1 covers 9 bases. CDR3 length: 15 amino acids. J gave up 9 bases and V 4 bases, and 7 bases lay outside the gene matches. Germline V gene lookup returns CDR1 SEHNR and CDR2 FQNEAQ (reference sequence). The DNA for the CDR3 is TGTGCCAGCAGCTACTTCGGGACAGGGACTTCACCCCTCCACTTT. Its protein product is CASSYFGTGTSPLHF.

The V and J genes are TRBV27 and TRBJ1-2; D is ambiguous. V lost 2 bases, J lost 0 bases, and 7 bases lay in between. CDR1 is MNHEY, CDR2 SMNVEV, per germline (reference sequence). This CDR3 comprises 14 residues. Here the CDR3 DNA reads TGTGCCAGCAGTTTAGACGGAGCTAACTATGGCTACACCTTC. Its translation is CASSLDGANYGYTF.

This clone was counted between two and nine times. This chain joins TRBV9 and TRBJ2-5, with TRBD1 as a possible D gene (6 bases). Trimming left V 4 bases short and J 5 bases short, with 18 bases between. The CDR3 is 15 amino acids. CDR1 is SGDLS, CDR2 YYNGEE, per germline. DNA of the CDR3: TGTGCCAGCAGCCCCCGTTTGGGTCAGGGGGAGACCCAGTACTTC. Encoded protein: CASSPRLGQGETQYF. Supplemented by reference TRBV9 and TRBJ2-5, the full variable domain reads DSGVTQTPKHLITATGQRVTLRCSPRSGDLSVYWYQQSLDQGLQFLIQYYNGEERAKGNILERFSAQQFPDLHSELNLSSLELGDSALYFCASSPRLGQGETQYFGPGTRLLVL.

This chain connects TRBV4-1 to TRBJ2-3; possible D gene TRBD2, 6 bases. V was pared by 1 base and J by 6 bases, with 17 bases between. CDR1 and CDR2 (germline): MGHRA, YSYEKL. The CDR3 extends over 16 amino acids. The CDR3 loop is CASSQGGLTSMDTQYF. The DNA of the CDR3 is TGCGCCAGCAGCCAAGGAGGGCTCACTAGCATGGATACGCAGTATTTT.

The V call is TRBV7-9, the J call TRBJ2-7; 16 nucleotides agree with TRBD2. This CDR3 is 16 amino acids long. CDR1 and CDR2 from the germline V gene are SEHNR and FQNEAQ (reference sequence). V lost 3 bases, J lost 5 bases, and 4 bases stayed unmatched. This CDR3 is CASSLGLAGGPNEQYF. In DNA, the CDR3 is TGTGCCAGCAGCTTGGGACTAGCGGGGGGGCCAAACGAGCAGTACTTC. The variable domain in full, with the rest retrieved from reference TRBV7-9 and TRBJ2-7, is DTGVSQNPRHKITKRGQNVTFRCDPISEHNRLYWYRQTLGQGPEFLTYFQNEAQLEKSRLLSDRFSAERPKGSFSTLEIQRTEQGDSAMYLCASSLGLAGGPNEQYFGPGTRLTVT.

This clone turned up a few times. The chain links TRBV30 to TRBJ1-4; D gene uncertain. Germline assignment: CDR1 GTSNPN and CDR2 SVGIG (reference sequence). The CDR3 is 14 residues long. Trimming pared 3 bases from V and 4 bases from J, leaving 12 bases between. Written as DNA, the CDR3 is TGTGCCTGGAGGTTCAGTGGGAGTAATGAAAAACTGTTTTTT. The encoded protein is CAWRFSGSNEKLFF.

The rearrangement uses TRBV5-1 and TRBJ1-1; maybe TRBD1 (6 bases). The ends were cut back, 2 bases at V and 1 base at J, with 12 bases in the middle. CDR3 length equals 15 residues. Germline CDR1 SGHRS, CDR2 YFSETQ. The CDR3 DNA is TGCGCCAGCAGCTTCTATATGGACAGGAACACTGAAGCTTTCTTT. Protein: CASSFYMDRNTEAFF. The full variable domain, in which reference TRBV5-1 and TRBJ1-1 provide the parts outside the CDR3, is KAGVTQTPRYLIKTRGQQVTLSCSPISGHRSVSWYQQTPGQGLQFLFEYFSETQRNKGNFPGRFSGRQFSNSRSEMNVSTLELGDSALYLCASSFYMDRNTEAFFGQGTRLTVV.

Concerning this clone itself: A junction end diverges from the germline sequence, so it may reflect a read error. J is TRBJ2-2 and V is TRBV7-3; the match to TRBD1 covers 9 bases. Germline lookup yields CDR1 SGHTA and CDR2 FQGTGA. This CDR3 has 15 residues. CDR3 in DNA: TGTGCCAGCACCTTAACCGGGACAGGGAGCGGGGAGCTGTTTTTT. Translating it yields CASTLTGTGSGELFF.

This sequence joins TRBV9 and TRBJ1-6; TRBD1 is a possible D gene (5 bases). V was pared by 2 bases and J by 6 bases, with 9 bases between. Germline assignment: CDR1 SGDLS and CDR2 YYNGEE. This CDR3 region has 14 residues. The CDR3 loop is CASSVTDFNSPLHF. The DNA for the CDR3 is TGTGCCAGCAGCGTGACAGATTTTAATTCACCCCTCCACTTT.

This clone came up a few times. The same CDR3 also results from other DNA sequences found in this sample. The gene calls are TRBV28 and TRBJ1-1; tentatively, D is TRBD1 (5 bases). The germline gives CDR1 MDHEN, CDR2 SYDVKM. CDR3 length: 15 amino acids. Trimming shortened V by 6 bases and J by 5 bases, and 19 bases separated the two germline ends. The CDR3 spells CASSYPGLRKTEAFF. In DNA, the CDR3 is TGTGCCAGCAGCTACCCGGGACTCAGGAAGACTGAAGCTTTCTTT.

The chain carries TRBV9 and TRBJ2-1; tentatively, D is TRBD2 (6 bases). CDR1 and CDR2 (germline): SGDLS, YYNGEE. Trimming stripped 1 base from V and 6 bases from J, with 14 bases between. The length of the CDR3 is 15 residues. CDR3 in DNA: TGTGCCAGCAGCGTATTAGCAGGGCGGGGCAATGAGCAGTTCTTC. This encodes CASSVLAGRGNEQFF.

The genes are TRBV4-1 and TRBJ1-3, with TRBD1 identical over 7 bases. Trimming took 4 bases from V and 8 from J; bases not matched to a gene: 14. Germline V gene lookup returns CDR1 MGHRA and CDR2 YSYEKL. The CDR3 sequence is 16 residues long. CDR3 in amino acids: CASSRNRDSEDYTIYF. The CDR3 DNA sequence: TGCGCCAGCAGCCGGAACCGGGACAGTGAGGATTACACCATATATTTT.

The rearrangement joins TRBV6-5 to TRBJ2-3; D perhaps matches TRBD1 (5 bases). This CDR3 has 14 residues. V gave up 6 bases and J gave up 2 bases, with 12 bases separating them. Germline values: CDR1 MNHEY, CDR2 SVGAGI. The CDR3 spells CASSLDTLTDTQYF. In DNA form, the CDR3 reads TGTGCCAGCAGCTTGGACACTCTCACAGATACGCAGTATTTT.

J is TRBJ1-4 and V is TRBV2; a weak D match, TRBD1 (5 bases). This CDR3 spans 15 amino acids. V was cut by 7 bases and J by 3 bases, with 15 bases left in between. Germline values: CDR1 SNHLY, CDR2 FYNNEI. CDR3 amino acids: CASKAYGGANEKLFF. CDR3 bases: TGTGCCAGCAAAGCCTACGGGGGGGCTAATGAAAAACTGTTTTTT.

This rearrangement joins TRBV5-8 to TRBJ1-2; no reliable D call. The CDR3 is 15 residues long. V lost 4 bases and J lost 3, with 16 bases in between. The germline CDR1 and CDR2 sequences are SGHTS and YDEGEE. The CDR3 region is CASSVTTLTHYGYTF. CDR3 bases: TGTGCCAGCAGCGTAACAACATTGACACACTATGGCTACACCTTC.

The genes are TRBV24-1 and TRBJ2-3; TRBD2 aligns across 7 bases. After removal of 12 bases from V and 2 bases from J, the junction contained 4 bases not matched to a gene. Germline lookup yields CDR1 KGHDR and CDR2 SFDVKD. The CDR3 is 12 residues long. The CDR3 spells CASAGVTDTQYF. In DNA, the CDR3 is TGTGCCTCGGCGGGGGTCACAGATACGCAGTATTTT.

The chain recombines TRBV28 with TRBJ1-5; 10 bases fit TRBD1. J gave up 0 bases and V 4 bases, and 6 bases lay outside the gene matches. The V gene's germline CDR1 is MDHEN and CDR2 SYDVKM. The CDR3 is 17 residues long. Written as DNA, the CDR3 is TGTGCCAGCAGTTGGGGACAGGGGCTTTATAGCAATCAGCCCCAGCATTTT. Translated, it gives CASSWGQGLYSNQPQHF.

The chain has TRBV4-1 and TRBJ2-1; maybe TRBD2 (5 bases). The CDR3 spans 14 residues. Trimming left V 7 bases short and J 10 bases short, with 20 bases between. The germline gives CDR1 MGHRA, CDR2 YSYEKL. CDR3 nucleotides: TGCGCCAGCAACCCGGAGACCACACGGGGAGAGCAGTTCTTC. Amino acid sequence: CASNPETTRGEQFF.

This chain joins TRBV3-1 (or the pseudogene TRBV3-2) and TRBJ1-1, with D perhaps matching TRBD1 (5 bases). V lost 3 bases, J lost 0 bases, and 17 bases lay in between. The CDR3 loop spans 17 amino acids. Germline V gene data show CDR1 as LGHDT and CDR2 as YNNKEL (reference sequence). The CDR3 DNA follows: TGTGCCAGCAGCCATCCCGGACCAGGGAGGGTGAACACTGAAGCTTTCTTT. It codes for CASSHPGPGRVNTEAFF.

This chain connects TRBV28 to TRBJ1-5, with 9 bases matching TRBD1. This CDR3 contains 16 residues. Trimming removed 5 bases from V and 2 bases from J; junction bases left unmatched: 7. Germline CDR1 is MDHEN and CDR2 is SYDVKM. CDR3 in amino acids: CASSPRGQGGNQPQHF. The CDR3 nucleotides are TGTGCCAGCAGTCCCCGGGGACAGGGTGGCAATCAGCCCCAGCATTTT.

Details on this clone: In the same sample, other DNA sequences code for this CDR3. V and J are TRBV7-9 and TRBJ1-2; D is unresolved. The V gene lost 1 base and the J gene lost 1 base, with 4 bases spanning the gap. Germline CDR1 SEHNR, CDR2 FQNEAQ (reference sequence). The CDR3 is made up of 13 amino acids. The CDR3 region is CASSLGLNYGYTF. CDR3 DNA: TGTGCCAGCAGCTTAGGACTTAACTATGGCTACACCTTC.

This clone showed up just a few times. This chain uses TRBV10-1 with TRBJ2-7, with 9 bases identical to TRBD1. The CDR3 is 14 residues long. Looked up from germline, CDR1 is WNHNN and CDR2 is SYGVQD (reference sequence). The ends lost 2 bases at V and 4 bases at J; junction bases unmatched: 3. CDR3 protein: CASSEGTGTYEQYF. DNA for the CDR3: TGCGCCAGCAGTGAGGGGACAGGGACTTACGAGCAGTACTTC.